The entry below gives a single T cell receptor beta chain sequence along with its context. Germline assignment: CDR1 MDHEN and CDR2 SYDVKM. This CDR3 has 13 amino acids. V dropped 2 bases and J dropped 0 bases, with 5 bases sitting between them. This specimen belongs to a study of OX40 agonist ivuxolimab in advanced cancers. Using immunoSEQ multiplex PCR, the repertoire was profiled, and TCRdb retains in-frame clones only, with some absent. This sample has roughly 35,000 clones, with 92% found just once. The sequence was collected from an adult with an advanced solid tumor such as melanoma, head and neck, liver or kidney cancer. The starting material was CD4+ or CD8+ T cells sorted from blood, obtained in a trial of the OX40 agonist ivuxolimab. The chain uses TRBV28 and TRBJ2-7; D unresolved. The DNA of the CDR3 is TGTGCCAGCAGTTTAACCTACTCCTACGAGCAGTACTTC. Its translation is CASSLTYSYEQYF.